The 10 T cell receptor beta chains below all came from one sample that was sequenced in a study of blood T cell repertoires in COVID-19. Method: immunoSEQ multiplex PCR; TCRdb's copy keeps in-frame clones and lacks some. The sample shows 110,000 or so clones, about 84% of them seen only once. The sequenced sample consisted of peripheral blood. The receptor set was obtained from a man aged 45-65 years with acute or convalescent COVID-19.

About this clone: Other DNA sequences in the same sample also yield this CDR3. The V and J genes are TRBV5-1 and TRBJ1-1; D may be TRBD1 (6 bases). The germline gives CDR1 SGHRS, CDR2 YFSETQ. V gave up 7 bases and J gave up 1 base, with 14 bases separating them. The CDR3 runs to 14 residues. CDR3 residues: CASSSGQPNTEAFF. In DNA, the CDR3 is TGCGCCAGCTCCAGCGGACAGCCGAACACTGAAGCTTTCTTT.

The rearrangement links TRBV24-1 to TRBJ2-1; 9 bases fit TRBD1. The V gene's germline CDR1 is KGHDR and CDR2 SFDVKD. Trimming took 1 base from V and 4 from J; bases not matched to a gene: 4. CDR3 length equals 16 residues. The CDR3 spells CATSDFPGQGYNEQFF. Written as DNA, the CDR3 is TGTGCCACCAGTGATTTCCCGGGACAGGGATACAATGAGCAGTTCTTC.

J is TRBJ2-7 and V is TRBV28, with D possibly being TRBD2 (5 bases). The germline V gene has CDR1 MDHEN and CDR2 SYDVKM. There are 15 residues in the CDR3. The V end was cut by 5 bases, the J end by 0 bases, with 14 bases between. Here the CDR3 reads CASSPGLRSSYEQYF. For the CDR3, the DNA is TGTGCCAGCAGTCCCGGACTCAGAAGCTCCTACGAGCAGTACTTC.

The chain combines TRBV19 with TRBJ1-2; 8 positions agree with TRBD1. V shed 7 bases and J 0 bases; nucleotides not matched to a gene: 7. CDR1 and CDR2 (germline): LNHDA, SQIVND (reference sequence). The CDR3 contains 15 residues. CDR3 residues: CASTPDRDPNYGYTF. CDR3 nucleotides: TGTGCCAGTACACCGGACAGGGACCCTAACTATGGCTACACCTTC.

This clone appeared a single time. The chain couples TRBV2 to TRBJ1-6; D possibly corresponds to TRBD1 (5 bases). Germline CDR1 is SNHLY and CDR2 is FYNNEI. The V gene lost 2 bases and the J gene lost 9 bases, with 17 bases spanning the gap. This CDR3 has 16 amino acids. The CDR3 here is CASSEHGGEIGSPLHF. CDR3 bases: TGTGCCAGCAGTGAACATGGGGGGGAAATCGGTTCACCCCTCCACTTT.

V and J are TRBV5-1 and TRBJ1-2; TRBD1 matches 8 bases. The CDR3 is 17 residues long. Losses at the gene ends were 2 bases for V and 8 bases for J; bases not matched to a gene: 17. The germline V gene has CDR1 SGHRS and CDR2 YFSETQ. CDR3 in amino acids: CASSFSRQGAGFQGYTF. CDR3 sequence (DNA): TGCGCCAGCAGCTTTTCGAGGCAGGGGGCCGGTTTCCAAGGCTACACCTTC.

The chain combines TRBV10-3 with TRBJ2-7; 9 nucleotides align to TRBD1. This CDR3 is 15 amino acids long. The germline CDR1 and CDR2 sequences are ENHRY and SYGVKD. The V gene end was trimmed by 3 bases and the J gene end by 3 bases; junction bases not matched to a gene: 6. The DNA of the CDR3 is TGTGCCATCAGTGAACCGGGACAGGGAGTCTACGAGCAGTACGTC. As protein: CAISEPGQGVYEQYV.

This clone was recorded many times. The CDR3 sequence is CASSFGGDTGELFF. The CDR3 DNA reads TGCGCCAGCAGCTTTGGGGGGGACACCGGGGAGCTGTTTTTT. The rearrangement links TRBV5-1 to TRBJ2-2; 7 positions match TRBD2. After removal of 2 bases from V and 3 bases from J, the junction contained 1 base not matched to a gene. Germline assignment: CDR1 SGHRS and CDR2 YFSETQ. The CDR3 totals 14 residues.

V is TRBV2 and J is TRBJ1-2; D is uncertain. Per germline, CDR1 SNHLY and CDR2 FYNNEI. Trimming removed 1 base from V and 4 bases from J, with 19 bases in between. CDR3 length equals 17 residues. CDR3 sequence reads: CASSEGVKRDFGYGYTF. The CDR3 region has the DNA TGTGCCAGCAGTGAAGGGGTCAAGCGTGACTTTGGCTATGGCTACACCTTC.

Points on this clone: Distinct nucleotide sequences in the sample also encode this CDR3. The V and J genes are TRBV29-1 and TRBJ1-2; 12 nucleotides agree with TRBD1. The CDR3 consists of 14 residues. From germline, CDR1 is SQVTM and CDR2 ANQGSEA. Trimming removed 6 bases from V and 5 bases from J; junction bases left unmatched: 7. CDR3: CSVGGTGGGYGYTF. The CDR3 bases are TGCAGCGTCGGAGGGACAGGGGGCGGGTATGGCTACACCTTC.